This entry lists 5 T cell receptor beta chains sequenced from one sample in a study of cytomegalovirus exposure and HLA in healthy donors. Researchers ran the PCR with 60 Vbeta and 13 Jbeta primers. Data came from immunoSEQ multiplex PCR; TCRdb stores just in-frame clones and leaves some out. The sample has some 160,000 clones, over 75% seen once. Sample: PBMCs. The origin of the receptors is a woman younger than 45 in good health and CMV-seronegative.

This clone occurred a few times. This chain connects TRBV30 to TRBJ1-2; D unclear. The CDR3 is 12 residues long. Trimming took off 3 bases at V and 4 bases at J, with 9 bases between the two ends. Per the germline V gene, CDR1 is GTSNPN and CDR2 is SVGIG (reference sequence). CDR3 coding DNA: TGTGCCTGGAGATGGAGCTCCTATGGCTACACCTTC. Residues: CAWRWSSYGYTF.

The rearrangement joins TRBV4-1 to TRBJ2-3; D uncertain. Trimming removed 3 bases from V and 0 bases from J, with 10 bases in between. Germline-derived CDR1 and CDR2 are MGHRA and YSYEKL. This CDR3 region has 15 residues. The CDR3 here is CASSQVLTSTDTQYF. CDR3 DNA: TGCGCCAGCAGCCAGGTACTAACTAGCACAGATACGCAGTATTTT.

The rearrangement links TRBV7-9 to TRBJ1-1; a weak D match, TRBD1 (5 bases). Germline lookup yields CDR1 SEHNR and CDR2 FQNEAQ (reference sequence). The CDR3 has 14 residues. Deletions cut 5 bases from V and 2 bases from J, with 12 bases between. CDR3 in DNA: TGTGCCAGCAGCCCTTTCGACAGAAACACTGAAGCTTTCTTT. Protein: CASSPFDRNTEAFF.

The J gene is TRBJ2-7, the V gene TRBV27; TRBD1 aligns across 8 bases. CDR3 length equals 13 residues. From germline, CDR1 is MNHEY and CDR2 SMNVEV (reference sequence). Trimming at V came to 6 bases and at J to 3 bases, leaving 4 bases not matched to a gene. CDR3 DNA: TGTGCCAGCAGCCGGACAGGGCTCTACGAGCAGTACTTC. Amino acid sequence: CASSRTGLYEQYF.

This clone has more than one count but fewer than ten. The gene calls are TRBV6-5 and TRBJ2-1, with 7 bases that match TRBD1. This CDR3 region has 12 residues. The germline gives CDR1 MNHEY, CDR2 SVGAGI. With 4 bases clipped from V and 15 bases from J, the junction kept 9 bases outside the gene matches. CDR3 amino acids: CASSSTDRVWFF. CDR3 sequence (DNA): TGTGCCAGCAGTTCGACCGACAGGGTATGGTTCTTC.